This record covers a single T cell receptor (beta chain). Profiled with immunoSEQ multiplex PCR; TCRdb holds only in-frame clones, not every one. The table lists about 89,000 clones, around 94% of them singletons. This entry comes from a study of technical replicates of blood from a handful of donors. The CDR3 has 13 amino acids. Looked up from germline, CDR1 is MNHEY and CDR2 is SMNVEV (reference sequence). V was clipped by 5 bases and J by 2 bases, with 8 bases between them. The genes are TRBV27 and TRBJ2-3; D not certain. Sequenced sample: T cells isolated from PBMCs. This TCR was recovered from a human donor in good health. CDR3 DNA: TGTGCCAGCAGTCCGGTGTACACAGATACGCAGTATTTT. Translated, it gives CASSPVYTDTQYF.